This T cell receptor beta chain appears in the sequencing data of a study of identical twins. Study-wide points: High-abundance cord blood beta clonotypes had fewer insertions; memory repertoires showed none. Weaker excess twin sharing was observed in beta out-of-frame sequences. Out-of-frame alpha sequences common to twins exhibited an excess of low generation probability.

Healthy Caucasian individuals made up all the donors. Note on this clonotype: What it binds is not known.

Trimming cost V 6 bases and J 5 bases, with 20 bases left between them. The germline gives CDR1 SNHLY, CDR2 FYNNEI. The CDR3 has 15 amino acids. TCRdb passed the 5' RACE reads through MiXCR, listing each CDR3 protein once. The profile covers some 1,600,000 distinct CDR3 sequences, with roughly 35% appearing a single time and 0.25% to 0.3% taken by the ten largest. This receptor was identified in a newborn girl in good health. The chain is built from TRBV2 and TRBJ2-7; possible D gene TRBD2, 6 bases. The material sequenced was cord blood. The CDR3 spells CASRELALGAHEQYF. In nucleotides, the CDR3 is TGTGCCAGCAGAGAACTAGCTCTTGGGGCCCACGAGCAGTACTTC.